This T cell receptor (beta chain) was profiled in a study of Ad26.COV2.S vaccination and SARS-CoV-2 variants. This CDR3 region has 13 residues. CDR1 SGHRS and CDR2 YFSETQ come from the germline V gene. V was clipped by 2 bases and J by 4 bases, with 9 bases between them. This clone appeared a single time. Clones were read by immunoSEQ multiplex PCR, and TCRdb kept only the in-frame ones, dropping some. The table includes 350,000 to 450,000 clones, about 90% detected once. Material: peripheral blood, obtained after recovery from COVID-19. The clonotype comes from a human donor who had recovered from COVID-19. The V gene is TRBV5-1, the J gene TRBJ1-2; D ambiguous. CDR3 nucleotide sequence: TGCGCCAGCAGCTTTGACCGAGTCTATGGCTACACCTTC. The encoded protein is CASSFDRVYGYTF. Looking up the rest from reference TRBV5-1 and TRBJ1-2 gives the full variable domain: KAGVTQTPRYLIKTRGQQVTLSCSPISGHRSVSWYQQTPGQGLQFLFEYFSETQRNKGNFPGRFSGRQFSNSRSEMNVSTLELGDSALYLCASSFDRVYGYTFGSGTRLTVV.